The rows below give T cell receptor beta chains drawn from one sample of a study of vaccination effects on CD4 cells after COVID-19. No antigens are known for them. Generated by immunoSEQ multiplex PCR, the TCRdb table keeps only in-frame clones and is missing some. This sample has about 64,000 clones; approximately 78% occur once, and the top ten carry under 30%. The specimen comprised CD4+ T cells from PBMCs cultured without peptide, sampled before COVID-19 vaccination. These TCRs come from a human donor who had a prior SARS-CoV-2 infection. Each CDR3 is given with its conserved first and last residue. The D gene is left open where the match is weak. Clone sizes are given selectively: once, few, many, or a class where the clone is expanded.

D gene	clone size	V gene	J gene	CDR3 protein	CDR3 DNA
.	.	TRBV6-5	TRBJ2-7	CASSYSRSSYEQYF	TGTGCCAGCAGTTACTCGAGGTCCTCCTACGAGCAGTACTTC
TRBD1	.	TRBV9	TRBJ1-2	CASSAARTGTYYGYTF	TGTGCCAGCAGCGCCGCTCGGACAGGGACTTACTATGGCTACACCTTC
.	many	TRBV11-2	TRBJ1-1	CASSLTTESTEAFF	TGTGCCAGCAGCTTGACGACAGAAAGCACTGAAGCTTTCTTT
TRBD1	.	TRBV18	TRBJ1-6	CASSPEGQGSPLHF	TGTGCCAGCTCACCAGAAGGACAGGGGTCCCCCCTCCACTTT
TRBD1	.	TRBV7-9	TRBJ2-3	CASVSDRGTDTQYF	TGTGCCAGCGTCTCGGACAGGGGGACAGATACGCAGTATTTT
TRBD2	.	TRBV7-6	TRBJ2-3	CASSLREAGAFTDTQYF	TGTGCCAGCAGCTTAAGAGAGGCGGGAGCGTTCACAGATACGCAGTATTTT
TRBD2	once	TRBV5-1	TRBJ2-1	CASSLSGGPYNEQFF	TGCGCCAGCAGCCTTAGCGGGGGGCCCTACAATGAGCAGTTCTTC
.	.	TRBV3-1/TRBV3-2	TRBJ2-3	CASSLFRDSTQYF	TGTGCCAGCAGCCTGTTCCGGGACTCCACGCAGTATTTT
TRBD2	.	TRBV30	TRBJ2-3	CAWSRLARMGDTQYF	TGTGCCTGGAGTCGACTAGCGCGGATGGGAGATACGCAGTATTTT
.	.	TRBV19	TRBJ1-5	CASMDTSNQPQHF	TGTGCCAGTATGGATACAAGCAATCAGCCCCAGCATTTT
TRBD2	.	TRBV24-1	TRBJ2-3	CATSGTSGRSNTDTQYF	TGTGCCACCTCGGGGACTAGCGGGAGATCAAACACAGATACGCAGTATTTT
.	.	TRBV19	TRBJ2-6	CASRSSGANVLTF	TGTGCCAGTAGGAGTTCTGGGGCCAACGTCCTGACTTTC
.	.	TRBV7-2	TRBJ1-4	CASSRAGNEKLFF	TGTGCCAGCAGCCGGGCCGGTAATGAAAAACTGTTTTTT
TRBD1	.	TRBV2	TRBJ2-7	CASSEATGGIDEQYF	TGTGCCAGCAGTGAAGCGACAGGGGGCATCGACGAGCAGTACTTC
TRBD2	.	TRBV5-1	TRBJ2-2	CASSPGAGLASTGELFF	TGCGCCAGCAGCCCCGGCGCGGGACTAGCCTCCACCGGGGAGCTGTTTTTT
.	few	TRBV7-9	TRBJ2-2	CASSPERMNTGELFF	TGTGCCAGCAGCCCCGAAAGAATGAACACCGGGGAGCTGTTTTTT
.	once	TRBV6-6	TRBJ2-5	CASSPTARQGARRETQYF	TGTGCCAGCAGTCCCACCGCGCGCCAAGGGGCCCGACGAGAGACCCAGTACTTC
TRBD2	.	TRBV3-1/TRBV3-2	TRBJ2-3	CASSLWTSGGTDTQYF	TGTGCCAGCAGCCTGTGGACTAGCGGGGGCACAGATACGCAGTATTTT
.	.	TRBV18	TRBJ1-3	CASSPSGAQGNTIYF	TGTGCCAGCTCACCCTCGGGAGCGCAGGGAAACACCATATATTTT
.	.	TRBV19	TRBJ1-5	CASSIGDSYQPQHF	TGTGCCAGTAGTATAGGTGACAGTTATCAGCCCCAGCATTTT
.	few	TRBV7-9	TRBJ2-1	CASSSSGHNEQFF	TGTGCCAGCAGTTCCAGCGGGCACAATGAGCAGTTCTTC
TRBD1	once	TRBV19	TRBJ1-4	CASSRRQGPKGEKLFF	TGTGCCAGTAGTAGGCGACAGGGCCCGAAAGGTGAAAAACTGTTTTTT
.	.	TRBV20-1	TRBJ1-4	CSARIGEKLFF	TGCAGTGCTAGAATAGGGGAAAAACTGTTTTTT
.	few	TRBV7-3	TRBJ1-1	CASSPLTVVGTEAFF	TGTGCCAGCAGCCCGCTGACGGTTGTGGGCACTGAAGCTTTCTTT
.	.	TRBV5-6	TRBJ2-5	CASSLSFGLYQETQYF	TGTGCCAGCAGCTTGTCCTTCGGTCTCTACCAAGAGACCCAGTACTTC
TRBD2	.	TRBV7-2	TRBJ2-7	CASSLRLREGPYEQYF	TGTGCCAGCAGCTTACGCCTACGGGAGGGCCCCTACGAGCAGTACTTC
.	few	TRBV5-1	TRBJ2-7	CASSPRGASYEQYF	TGCGCCAGCAGTCCGCGAGGGGCCTCCTACGAGCAGTACTTC
TRBD1	.	TRBV7-8	TRBJ2-1	CASSLSATGSYNEQFF	TGTGCCAGCAGCTTATCCGCGACAGGGTCCTACAATGAGCAGTTCTTC
.	once	TRBV11-3	TRBJ2-5	CASSLALISGAGETQYF	TGTGCCAGCAGCTTAGCCCTCATATCTGGGGCAGGGGAGACCCAGTACTTC
.	.	TRBV6-1	TRBJ2-7	CASSEEVGGLPYEQYF	TGTGCCAGCAGTGAAGAAGTGGGGGGACTTCCTTACGAGCAGTACTTC
.	.	TRBV7-2	TRBJ2-2	CASSLASSINTGELFF	TGTGCCAGCAGCTTAGCGAGCAGTATTAACACCGGGGAGCTGTTTTTT
TRBD2	.	TRBV11-3	TRBJ2-7	CASSRYPGLAGGHSYEQYF	TGTGCCAGCAGCCGTTATCCGGGACTAGCGGGAGGACACTCCTACGAGCAGTACTTC
.	.	TRBV12-1	TRBJ1-4	CASSLLNTDRGNLPNEKLFF	TGTGCCAGCAGCCTCTTAAATACTGACAGGGGTAATCTTCCTAATGAAAAACTGTTTTTT
TRBD1	.	TRBV18	TRBJ1-4	CASSPWRTGGAFNEKLFF	TGTGCCAGCTCACCATGGCGGACAGGGGGGGCCTTTAATGAAAAACTGTTTTTT
.	.	TRBV5-6	TRBJ2-7	CASSLIASGEQYF	TGTGCCAGCAGCTTGATTGCTTCGGGAGAGCAGTACTTC
TRBD1	once	TRBV7-9	TRBJ1-4	CASSLAGQYNEKLFF	TGTGCCAGCAGCTTAGCGGGACAGTATAATGAAAAACTGTTTTTT
.	.	TRBV2	TRBJ2-7	CASKLWGEQYF	TGTGCCAGCAAGCTTTGGGGCGAGCAGTACTTC
.	once	TRBV5-4	TRBJ2-3	CASSLGFTGTDTQYF	TGTGCCAGCAGCTTGGGTTTCACAGGAACAGATACGCAGTATTTT
.	.	TRBV7-8	TRBJ2-7	CASSLVSRGLTYEQYF	TGTGCCAGCAGCTTAGTGTCCCGGGGGCTGACCTACGAGCAGTACTTC
TRBD1	.	TRBV19	TRBJ1-3	CASSTLGQAFSGNTIYF	TGTGCCAGTAGTACTCTCGGACAGGCGTTCTCTGGAAACACCATATATTTT
.	.	TRBV4-2	TRBJ2-7	CASSQGDSSREQYF	TGTGCCAGCAGCCAAGGGGATTCCTCTCGGGAGCAGTACTTC
.	few	TRBV25-1	TRBJ1-4	CASRGSNEKLFF	TGTGCCAGCAGGGGCTCTAATGAAAAACTGTTTTTT
.	.	TRBV2	TRBJ1-1	CASSGARNTEAFF	TGTGCCAGCAGCGGGGCCCGGAACACTGAAGCTTTCTTT
TRBD2	.	TRBV7-6	TRBJ2-2	CASSLTAQLASSGELFF	TGTGCCAGCAGCCTAACGGCGCAACTAGCGTCTTCCGGGGAGCTGTTTTTT
TRBD1	.	TRBV7-8	TRBJ2-7	CASSIQRDRGGEQYF	TGTGCCAGCAGCATACAACGGGACAGGGGGGGCGAGCAGTACTTC
.	.	TRBV6-5	TRBJ1-6	CASRDGPASPLHF	TGTGCCAGCAGGGATGGGCCCGCTTCACCCCTCCACTTT
.	.	TRBV7-2	TRBJ2-7	CASSLVQGFREQYF	TGTGCCAGCAGCTTAGTACAGGGATTTCGCGAGCAGTACTTC
.	.	TRBV18	TRBJ1-2	CASSEGPRNYGYTF	TGTGCCAGCTCAGAGGGACCGCGAAACTATGGCTACACCTTC